This record concerns one T cell receptor (beta chain) sequence. What it binds is not known. This entry belongs to a study of OX40 agonist ivuxolimab in advanced cancers. Study details: Ivuxolimab, an antibody that agonizes OX40 (CD134), was administered to the patients. Points from the study as a whole: The study found that CD8+ T cells averaged more expanded clones than CD4+. Doses of 0.1 to 3.0 mg/kg were accompanied by clonal expansion of CD4+ and CD8+ blood T cells by week 6.

Patients who had autoimmune disease history or got systemic immunosuppression were left out. The assay was immunoSEQ multiplex PCR, and TCRdb's table has in-frame clones only and misses some. Counted here are more than 70,000 clones, roughly 78% occurring once; the ten biggest clones make up approximately 5%. Germline V lookup: CDR1 SGHTA, CDR2 FQGNSA. This CDR3 is built from 16 residues. V was pared by 7 bases and J by 8 bases, with 14 bases of the junction left unmatched. The V call is TRBV7-2, the J call TRBJ1-2; 12 bases agree with TRBD1. The source was CD4+ or CD8+ T cells sorted from blood, collected in a trial of the OX40 agonist ivuxolimab. This TCR was recovered from an adult with an advanced solid tumor such as melanoma, head and neck, liver or kidney cancer. The CDR3 DNA follows: TGTGCCAGCACCTCCTCGGGCGGGACAGGGGGCCGGGGCTACACCTTC. It specifies CASTSSGGTGGRGYTF. Full variable domain (rest looked up from reference TRBV7-2 and TRBJ1-2): GAGVSQSPSNKVTEKGKDVELRCDPISGHTALYWYRQSLGQGLEFLIYFQGNSAPDKSGLPSDRFSAERTGGSVSTLTIQRTQQEDSAVYLCASTSSGGTGGRGYTFGSGTRLTVV.